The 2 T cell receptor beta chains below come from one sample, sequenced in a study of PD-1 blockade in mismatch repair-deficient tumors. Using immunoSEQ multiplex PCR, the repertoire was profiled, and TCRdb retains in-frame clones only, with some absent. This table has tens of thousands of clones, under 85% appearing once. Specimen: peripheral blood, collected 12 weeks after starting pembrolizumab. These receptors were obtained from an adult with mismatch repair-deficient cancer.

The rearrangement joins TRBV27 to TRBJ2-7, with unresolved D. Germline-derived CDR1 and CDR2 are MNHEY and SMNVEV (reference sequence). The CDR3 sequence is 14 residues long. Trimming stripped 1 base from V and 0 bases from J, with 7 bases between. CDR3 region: CASSLWQRSYEQYF. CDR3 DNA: TGTGCCAGCAGTTTATGGCAGCGCTCCTACGAGCAGTACTTC.

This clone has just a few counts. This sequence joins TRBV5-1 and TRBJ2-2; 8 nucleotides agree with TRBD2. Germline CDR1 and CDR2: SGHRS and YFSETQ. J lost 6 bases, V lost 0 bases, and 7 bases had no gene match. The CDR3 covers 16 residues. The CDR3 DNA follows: TGCGCCAGCAGCTTGGCCGGGAGGGTTGGTTCCGGGGAGCTGTTTTTT. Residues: CASSLAGRVGSGELFF.